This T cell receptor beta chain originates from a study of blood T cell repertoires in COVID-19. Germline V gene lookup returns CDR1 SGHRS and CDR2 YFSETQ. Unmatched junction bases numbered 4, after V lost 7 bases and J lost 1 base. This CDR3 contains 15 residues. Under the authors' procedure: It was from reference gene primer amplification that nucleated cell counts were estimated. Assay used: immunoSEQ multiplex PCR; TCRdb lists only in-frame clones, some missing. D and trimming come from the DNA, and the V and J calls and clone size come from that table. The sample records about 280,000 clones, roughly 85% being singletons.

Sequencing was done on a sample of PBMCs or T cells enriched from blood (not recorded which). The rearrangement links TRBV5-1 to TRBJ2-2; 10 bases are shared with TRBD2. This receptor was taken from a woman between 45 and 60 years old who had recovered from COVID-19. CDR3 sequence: CASVGTSENTGELFF. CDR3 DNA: TGCGCCAGCGTGGGGACTAGCGAGAACACCGGGGAGCTGTTTTTT.